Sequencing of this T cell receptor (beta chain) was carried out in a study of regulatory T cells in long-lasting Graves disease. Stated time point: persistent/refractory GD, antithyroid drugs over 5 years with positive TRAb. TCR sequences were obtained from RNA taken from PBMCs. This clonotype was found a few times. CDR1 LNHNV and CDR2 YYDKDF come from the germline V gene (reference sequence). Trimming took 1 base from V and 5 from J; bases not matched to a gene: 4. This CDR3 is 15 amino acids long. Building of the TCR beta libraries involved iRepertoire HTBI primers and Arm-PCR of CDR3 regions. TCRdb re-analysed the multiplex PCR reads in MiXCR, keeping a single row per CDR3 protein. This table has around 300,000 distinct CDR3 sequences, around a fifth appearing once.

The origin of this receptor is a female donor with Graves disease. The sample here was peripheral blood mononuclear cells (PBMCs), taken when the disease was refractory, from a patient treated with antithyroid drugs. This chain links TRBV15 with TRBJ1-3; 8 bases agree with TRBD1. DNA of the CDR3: TGTGCCACCAGCAGAGCCGGGACAGGTCGAAACACCATATATTTT. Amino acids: CATSRAGTGRNTIYF.